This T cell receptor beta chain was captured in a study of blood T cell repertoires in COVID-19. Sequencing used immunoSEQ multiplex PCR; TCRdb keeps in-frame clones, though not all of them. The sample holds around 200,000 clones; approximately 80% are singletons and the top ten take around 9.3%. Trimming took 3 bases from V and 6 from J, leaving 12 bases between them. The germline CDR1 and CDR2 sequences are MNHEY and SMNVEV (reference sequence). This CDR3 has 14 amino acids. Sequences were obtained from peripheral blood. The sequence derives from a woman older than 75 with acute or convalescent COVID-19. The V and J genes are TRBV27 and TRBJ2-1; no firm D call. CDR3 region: CASSLSLAPNEQFF. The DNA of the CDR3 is TGTGCCAGCAGTTTGAGCCTTGCCCCCAATGAGCAGTTCTTC.